A selection of T cell receptor beta chains follows, all from one sample in a study of blood T cells in healthy people across ages. TCRdb processed the 5' RACE reads anew with MiXCR; each CDR3 protein has one entry. The sample contains roughly 800,000 distinct CDR3 sequences, about a quarter of which appear only once. A further study also used this sample, focusing on T cells of mothers and their children.

Sequenced: blood. The receptors stem from a boy between 5 and 17 years old in good health. CDR3s include the opening cysteine and the closing phenylalanine or tryptophan. Fields, in order: D gene, J gene, V gene, clone size, CDR3 protein, CDR3 DNA. A D gene is named only where the DNA matches it firmly. A clone size is listed for some rows: how often the clone was seen (once, few, many), or a class if it is expanded.

- | TRBJ1-4 | TRBV7-8 | - | CASSLQRTNEKLFF | TGTGCCAGCAGCTTACAGCGAACTAATGAAAAACTGTTTTTT
TRBD1 | TRBJ1-1 | TRBV5-8 | - | CASSDDRGPLEAFF | TGTGCCAGCAGCGATGACAGGGGGCCTCTTGAAGCTTTCTTT
- | TRBJ2-2 | TRBV20-1 | - | CSARDMRQNTGELFF | TGCAGTGCTAGAGATATGAGACAGAACACCGGGGAGCTGTTTTTT
- | TRBJ1-2 | TRBV6-1 | - | CASSEADGSYYGYTF | TGTGCCAGCAGTGAAGCGGACGGTTCCTACTATGGCTACACCTTC
- | TRBJ1-5 | TRBV6-4 | few | CASFQPQHF | TGTGCCAGCTTCCAGCCCCAGCATTTT
- | TRBJ1-2 | TRBV9 | many | CASSVEPGAPYGYTF | TGTGCCAGCAGCGTAGAGCCAGGGGCGCCTTATGGCTACACCTTC
- | TRBJ2-7 | TRBV6-1 | - | CASSEGSNYEQYF | TGTGCCAGCAGTGAAGGGAGCAACTACGAGCAGTACTTC
- | TRBJ2-5 | TRBV7-8 | - | CASSLPPLGTLYF | TGTGCCAGCAGCTTACCCCCCCTAGGGACCCTGTACTTC
- | TRBJ2-5 | TRBV12-3/TRBV12-4 | few | CASSLSSGRQETQYF | TGTGCCAGCAGTCTCTCATCGGGTAGACAAGAGACCCAGTACTTC
TRBD2 | TRBJ2-5 | TRBV12-3/TRBV12-4 | - | CASSRGTRGETQYF | TGTGCCAGCAGCCGGGGGACTAGAGGGGAGACCCAGTACTTC
TRBD1 | TRBJ1-2 | TRBV14 | few | CASSQDYYPGGSYGYTF | TGTGCCAGCAGCCAGGATTACTACCCAGGGGGGAGCTATGGCTACACCTTC
TRBD1 | TRBJ2-4 | TRBV6-5 | few | CASSRQGEVQYF | TGTGCCAGCAGTCGACAGGGGGAGGTTCAGTACTTC
- | TRBJ2-5 | TRBV18 | few | CASSPLGKETQYF | TGTGCCAGCTCACCACTGGGGAAGGAGACCCAGTACTTC
- | TRBJ2-2 | TRBV4-1 | few | CASSPPGGNTGELFF | TGCGCCAGCAGCCCCCCGGGCGGGAACACCGGGGAGCTGTTTTTT
TRBD1 | TRBJ2-1 | TRBV9 | few | CASSVGDRNNEQFF | TGTGCCAGCAGCGTAGGGGACAGGAACAATGAGCAGTTCTTC
- | TRBJ2-7 | TRBV29-1 | few | CSVEGIGSYEQYF | TGCAGCGTTGAGGGTATCGGAAGCTACGAGCAGTACTTC
TRBD1 | TRBJ1-2 | TRBV6-6 | - | CASSYQGPPGGGYTF | TGTGCCAGCAGTTACCAAGGACCCCCAGGGGGAGGCTACACCTTC
- | TRBJ2-4 | TRBV6-1 | - | CASSDWTGLAKNIQYF | TGTGCCAGCAGTGACTGGACTGGCCTAGCCAAAAACATTCAGTACTTC
TRBD2 | TRBJ2-1 | TRBV24-1 | - | CATSDPRPSGGFSYNEQFF | TGTGCCACCAGTGATCCTAGGCCTAGCGGGGGGTTCTCCTACAATGAGCAGTTCTTC
- | TRBJ2-6 | TRBV6-2/TRBV6-3 | many | CASNSGANVLTF | TGTGCCAGCAACTCTGGGGCCAACGTCCTGACTTTC
- | TRBJ1-5 | TRBV11-2 | many | CASSLGEQPQHF | TGTGCCAGCAGCCTGGGGGAGCAGCCCCAGCATTTT
- | TRBJ1-3 | TRBV29-1 | - | CSVEQYSGNTIYF | TGCAGCGTTGAACAGTACTCTGGAAACACCATATATTTT